The 23 T cell receptor beta chains below all came from one sample that was sequenced in a study of blood T cell repertoires in COVID-19. Sequenced by immunoSEQ multiplex PCR; TCRdb stores in-frame clones only, minus some. Here the sample spans under 250,000 clones, around 80% being singletons. The sequencing sample was made of PBMCs or T cells enriched from blood (not recorded which). All receptors come from a man between 25 and 39 years old with acute COVID-19.

The chain uses TRBV6-6 and TRBJ2-2; perhaps TRBD2 as D (5 bases). CDR3 length: 15 amino acids. V shed 4 bases and J shed 6 bases, with 15 bases lying between them. CDR1 is MNHNY and CDR2 is SVGAGI in the germline V gene (reference sequence). The CDR3 nucleotides read TGTGCCAGCAGTTTCCCATCCGGGGTCGCCGGGGAGCTGTTTTTT. This codes for CASSFPSGVAGELFF.

The V call is TRBV5-1, the J call TRBJ1-2, with 7 bases that match TRBD1. The CDR3 is made up of 14 amino acids. The germline V gene encodes CDR1 SGHRS and CDR2 YFSETQ. J was trimmed by 3 bases and V by 1 base; bases with no gene match: 3. The CDR3 sequence: CASSLLTGDYGYTF. The CDR3 region has the DNA TGCGCCAGCAGCTTGCTCACAGGGGACTATGGCTACACCTTC.

The chain uses TRBV5-1 and TRBJ1-1; D possibly corresponds to TRBD1 (5 bases). This CDR3 region has 13 residues. Trimming took 2 bases from V and 8 from J, leaving 13 bases between them. Germline V gene data show CDR1 as SGHRS and CDR2 as YFSETQ. Here the CDR3 DNA reads TGCGCCAGCAGCTTCCGACAGCAAGGAGAAGCTTTCTTT. This gives the protein CASSFRQQGEAFF.

The chain's CDR3 is CASSFGHNYEQYF. As DNA, the CDR3 is TGTGCCAGCAGCTTTGGACATAACTACGAGCAGTACTTC. The chain combines TRBV11-2 with TRBJ2-7, with TRBD1 as a possible D gene (5 bases). The CDR3 has 13 residues. Trimming removed 3 bases from V and 3 bases from J, with 9 bases in between. CDR1 and CDR2 (germline): SGHAT, FQNNGV. Variable domain in full (rest from reference TRBV11-2 and TRBJ2-7): EAGVAQSPRYKIIEKRQSVAFWCNPISGHATLYWYQQILGQGPKLLIQFQNNGVVDDSQLPKDRFSAERLKGVDSTLKIQPAKLEDSAVYLCASSFGHNYEQYFGPGTRLTVT.

This rearrangement joins TRBV28 to TRBJ1-1, with D maybe TRBD1 (5 bases). Per the germline V gene, CDR1 is MDHEN and CDR2 is SYDVKM. With 8 bases removed from V and 3 bases from J, the gap between germline ends came to 13 bases. The CDR3 is 13 amino acids. DNA for the CDR3: TGTGCCAGCTACATGGGGGGGGACACTGAAGCTTTCTTT. Amino acids: CASYMGGDTEAFF. Filled out from reference TRBV28 and TRBJ1-1, the complete variable domain reads DVKVTQSSRYLVKRTGEKVFLECVQDMDHENMFWYRQDPGLGLRLIYFSYDVKMKEKGDIPEGYSVSREKKERFSLILESASTNQTSMYLCASYMGGDTEAFFGQGTRLTVV.

The V and J genes are TRBV3-1 (or the pseudogene TRBV3-2) and TRBJ1-3; 11 nucleotides agree with TRBD1. This CDR3 has 14 residues. Trimming at V came to 6 bases and at J to 4 bases, leaving 2 bases not matched to a gene. Germline CDR1 reads LGHDT; CDR2 reads YNNKEL (reference sequence). The CDR3 bases are TGTGCCAGCAGGGACAGGGGGCCCGGAAACACCATATATTTT. Translation: CASRDRGPGNTIYF.

The genes are TRBV2 and TRBJ1-5; D is possibly TRBD1 (5 bases). Trimming pared 0 bases from V and 4 bases from J, leaving 10 bases between. CDR3 size: 15 residues. The germline CDR1 and CDR2 sequences are SNHLY and FYNNEI. Here the CDR3 reads CASSEAGQGNQPQHF. The CDR3 coding sequence is TGTGCCAGCAGTGAAGCGGGGCAGGGTAATCAGCCCCAGCATTTT.

At least ten counts were recorded for this clone. This rearrangement joins TRBV6-4 to TRBJ2-5, with 7 nucleotides matching TRBD1. The CDR3 consists of 13 residues. CDR1 MRHNA and CDR2 SNTAGT come from the germline V gene. The V gene end was trimmed by 6 bases and the J gene end by 4 bases; junction bases not matched to a gene: 5. The CDR3 loop is CASRRGGRETQYF. In nucleotides, the CDR3 is TGTGCCAGCAGACGAGGGGGCAGAGAGACCCAGTACTTC.

This clone was recorded only once. The V call is TRBV27, the J call TRBJ1-1; 9 nucleotides agree with TRBD1. This CDR3 comprises 14 residues. The V segment lost 3 bases and the J segment 3 bases; nucleotides outside the gene matches: 2. CDR1 and CDR2 (germline): MNHEY, SMNVEV (reference sequence). This CDR3 reads CASSLGTGYTEAFF. In DNA form, the CDR3 reads TGTGCCAGCAGTTTGGGGACAGGGTACACTGAAGCTTTCTTT.

The sample holds a few counts of this clone. The genes are TRBV2 and TRBJ1-1, with unresolved D. V lost 5 bases, J lost 1 base, and 11 bases lay in between. This CDR3 spans 14 amino acids. Germline CDR1 and CDR2: SNHLY and FYNNEI. CDR3 region: CASSIGRENTEAFF. The CDR3 DNA reads TGTGCCAGCAGTATCGGACGGGAGAACACTGAAGCTTTCTTT.

The chain joins TRBV28 to TRBJ2-3; D gene uncertain. Trimming shortened V by 7 bases and J by 5 bases, and 10 bases separated the two germline ends. This CDR3 has 12 amino acids. CDR1 MDHEN and CDR2 SYDVKM come from the germline V gene. CDR3 DNA: TGTGCCAGCACCTTAAGAGGAGATACGCAGTATTTT. Protein: CASTLRGDTQYF.

V gene TRBV19 combines with J gene TRBJ2-7, with TRBD1 matching 10 bases. This CDR3 spans 15 amino acids. The junction had 0 bases not matched to a gene; V was cut back by 1 base and J by 0 bases. Germline V gives CDR1 LNHDA, CDR2 SQIVND (reference sequence). This CDR3 is CASSIGTGGSYEQYF. The CDR3 coding sequence is TGTGCCAGTAGTATAGGGACAGGGGGCTCCTACGAGCAGTACTTC.

The J gene is TRBJ2-7, the V gene TRBV9, with 10 bases lining up with TRBD1. J was trimmed by 2 bases and V by 4 bases; bases with no gene match: 3. The CDR3 length is 14 residues. The V gene's germline CDR1 is SGDLS and CDR2 YYNGEE. The CDR3 DNA sequence: TGTGCCAGCAGCCCCGGGACAGGGGCCTACGAGCAGTACTTC. It encodes CASSPGTGAYEQYF. The entire variable domain, with the rest obtained from reference TRBV9 and TRBJ2-7, is as follows: DSGVTQTPKHLITATGQRVTLRCSPRSGDLSVYWYQQSLDQGLQFLIQYYNGEERAKGNILERFSAQQFPDLHSELNLSSLELGDSALYFCASSPGTGAYEQYFGPGTRLTVT.

The genes are TRBV4-1 and TRBJ1-5; TRBD1 is a possible D gene (5 bases). Trimming cost V 4 bases and J 3 bases, with 22 bases left between them. CDR3 length: 18 amino acids. Germline values: CDR1 MGHRA, CDR2 YSYEKL. CDR3 region: CASSRDLRDSFHNQPQHF. Written as DNA, the CDR3 is TGCGCCAGCAGCCGAGACCTCCGTGACAGCTTTCACAATCAGCCCCAGCATTTT.

The chain joins TRBV2 to TRBJ1-2, with D possibly matching TRBD1 (5 bases). The V end was cut by 5 bases, the J end by 6 bases, with 16 bases between. Germline CDR1 is SNHLY and CDR2 is FYNNEI. This CDR3 has 14 residues. The CDR3: CASSRGLGINGYTF. As DNA, the CDR3 is TGTGCCAGCAGTCGGGGGTTAGGCATCAATGGCTACACCTTC.

This clone has only one observation. The rearrangement uses TRBV6-5 and TRBJ1-4; TRBD1 aligns across 10 bases. Trimming cost V 2 bases and J 6 bases; bases outside gene matches: 0. CDR1 is MNHEY and CDR2 is SVGAGI in the germline V gene. The CDR3 contains 14 residues. DNA of the CDR3: TGTGCCAGCAGTTACGGGACAGGGGATGAAAAACTGTTTTTT. This sequence encodes CASSYGTGDEKLFF.

This clone turned up a few times. This chain joins TRBV10-2 and TRBJ1-5, with a weak D call TRBD1 (5 bases). CDR3 length: 13 amino acids. Germline values: CDR1 WSHSY, CDR2 SAAADI. The V and J ends lost 6 bases and 5 bases respectively, with 11 bases between them. The CDR3 protein is CASRDSTYQPQHF. In DNA, the CDR3 is TGCGCCAGCAGAGACAGCACCTATCAGCCCCAGCATTTT.

This clone was seen a few times. This chain links TRBV7-3 with TRBJ2-3, with D perhaps TRBD2 (5 bases). CDR3 length: 15 amino acids. Germline V gene lookup returns CDR1 SGHTA and CDR2 FQGTGA. Trimming removed 5 bases at V and 4 bases at J, with 16 bases between. The CDR3 loop is CASSPHRGKADTQYF. In nucleotides, the CDR3 is TGTGCCAGCAGCCCCCATCGGGGAAAGGCAGATACGCAGTATTTT.

The rearrangement joins TRBV19 to TRBJ1-1; D is possibly TRBD1 (5 bases). V was pared by 4 bases and J by 3 bases, with 18 bases between. In germline, CDR1 is LNHDA, CDR2 SQIVND (reference sequence). The CDR3 has 16 amino acids. In nucleotides, the CDR3 is TGTGCCAGTAGTAGAGCAGGGCTGAGAATGGACACTGAAGCTTTCTTT. Its translation is CASSRAGLRMDTEAFF.

Here the CDR3 DNA reads TGTGCCAGCAGCCCGACAGGGTTTGGCTATGGCTACACCTTC. It codes for CASSPTGFGYGYTF. V gene TRBV2 combines with J gene TRBJ1-2; TRBD1 aligns across 7 bases. V trimming: 6 bases; J trimming: 4 bases; junction bases outside the gene matches: 8. Germline V gene sequence: CDR1 SNHLY, CDR2 FYNNEI. There are 14 residues in the CDR3.

The rearrangement links TRBV5-1 to TRBJ2-7, with a tentative D call TRBD2 (6 bases). The CDR3 runs 15 residues. V was cut by 0 bases and J by 3 bases, with 13 bases left in between. Germline V gene lookup returns CDR1 SGHRS and CDR2 YFSETQ. This CDR3 reads CASSLEGTPHYEQYF. CDR3 DNA sequence: TGCGCCAGCAGCTTGGAGGGGACTCCCCACTACGAGCAGTACTTC.

This chain joins TRBV6-1 and TRBJ1-5, with D perhaps TRBD1 (5 bases). The V end was cut by 2 bases, the J end by 3 bases, with 17 bases between. Per the germline V gene, CDR1 is MNHNS and CDR2 is SASEGT. The CDR3 is made up of 17 amino acids. The CDR3 protein is CASSEQQRTWDNQPQHF. The DNA for the CDR3 is TGTGCCAGCAGTGAACAACAAAGGACATGGGACAATCAGCCCCAGCATTTT.

The CDR3 coding sequence is TGCGCCAGCAGCCTTAGACTAGCGGGGGCGCAAGAGACCCAGTACTTC. It codes for CASSLRLAGAQETQYF. J is TRBJ2-5 and V is TRBV5-1; 12 bases fit TRBD2. V lost 4 bases to trimming and J lost 2 bases; unmatched junction nucleotides: 6. Germline values: CDR1 SGHRS, CDR2 YFSETQ. The CDR3 covers 16 residues.